This note documents a single T cell receptor beta chain sequence. Antigen specificity is unknown. The sample belongs to a study of cytomegalovirus exposure and HLA in healthy donors. The PCR used 60 Vbeta and 13 Jbeta primers. The repertoire was sequenced with immunoSEQ multiplex PCR; TCRdb's copy has only in-frame clones and lacks some. This sample has about 80,000 clones, with 62% found just once. Broader study findings: TCR beta chains associated with HLA were, in a later analysis, more clonally expanded than equally common others.

Germline CDR1 is SEHNR and CDR2 is FQNEAQ (reference sequence). V was cut by 4 bases and J by 5 bases, with 14 bases left in between. CDR3 size: 14 residues. The clonotype comes from a male donor in good health and CMV-seropositive. The chain has TRBV7-9 and TRBJ2-5, with D possibly matching TRBD2 (5 bases). Sequenced: PBMCs. The CDR3 DNA reads TGTGCCAGCAGCTCCCTAGCCGTGGACGAGACCCAGTACTTC. Its translation is CASSSLAVDETQYF.